The clone carrying this TCR beta chain was seen many times. Other DNA variants within this sample encode the same CDR3. Per the original methods: How many nucleated cells were present was estimated from reference gene primer amplification. Measured with immunoSEQ multiplex PCR; TCRdb has only the in-frame clones, and not every one. The V and J calls and clone size come from that table; D and trimming were worked out from the DNA. The table lists about 250,000 clones, under 90% of them singletons, with roughly 0.96% in the top ten. This specimen comes from a study of blood T cell repertoires in COVID-19. As for the study in general: COVID-19 samples from acute and convalescent phases originated in the United States, Italy and Spain. Sources were T cells, B-cell-depleted T cells, or PBMCs; the material itself was cDNA or gDNA.

V was clipped by 1 base and J by 0 bases; unmatched bases: 2. This CDR3 has 15 amino acids. In germline, CDR1 is SGHTS, CDR2 YDEGEE. The sequencing input was peripheral blood. This clonotype was sampled from a woman in her thirties or forties who had recovered from COVID-19. The V and J genes are TRBV5-8 and TRBJ1-1, with 8 nucleotides matching TRBD1. The CDR3 reads CASSLSGQVNTEAFF. DNA for the CDR3: TGTGCCAGCAGCTTGTCGGGACAGGTGAACACTGAAGCTTTCTTT.